The 9 T cell receptor beta chains presented below share a single source sample, sequenced in a study of T cells in Graves' hyperthyroidism and ophthalmopathy. Using RNA transcripts as the source, TCR beta CDR3 regions were amplified. TCR CDR3 regions were first amplified by RT-PCR with HTBI primers. MiXCR, run by TCRdb on the multiplex PCR reads, gives a single entry per CDR3 protein. The sample records about 260,000 distinct CDR3 sequences, less than 30% being singletons. Material: blood. The receptor source for this set is a man in his forties or fifties with Graves' hyperthyroidism that later progressed to Graves' ophthalmopathy.

The chain employs TRBV28 and TRBJ1-5; unclear D gene. This CDR3 has 16 amino acids. Germline CDR1 MDHEN, CDR2 SYDVKM. Trimming took 6 bases from V and 0 from J, leaving 15 bases between them. The chain's CDR3 is CASSPGSSNSNQPQHF. The CDR3 DNA sequence: TGTGCCAGCAGCCCCGGATCCTCGAATAGCAATCAGCCCCAGCATTTT.

The chain recombines TRBV12-3 or TRBV12-4 with TRBJ1-1, with 7 bases fitting TRBD1. This CDR3 region has 16 residues. V lost 6 bases to trimming and J lost 3 bases; unmatched junction nucleotides: 13. CDR3 region: CASSRTGARMDTEAFF. The CDR3 DNA sequence: TGTGCCAGCAGCCGCACAGGGGCGCGTATGGACACTGAAGCTTTCTTT.

This clonotype has only one observation. This chain connects TRBV27 to TRBJ2-7; D gene ambiguous. Germline CDR1 MNHEY, CDR2 SMNVEV (reference sequence). Trimming shortened V by 5 bases and J by 1 base, and 15 bases separated the two germline ends. The CDR3 is 15 amino acids. The CDR3 nucleotides read TGTGCCAGCAGTCTCCTCATTGGGGAATCCTACGAGCAGTACTTC. It is translated as CASSLLIGESYEQYF.

V is TRBV10-3 and J is TRBJ1-2; TRBD1 matches 10 bases. V dropped 6 bases and J dropped 0; count of bases not matched to a gene: 7. CDR1 ENHRY and CDR2 SYGVKD come from the germline V gene. This CDR3 is 16 amino acids long. In DNA form, the CDR3 reads TGTGCCATCAGGAGGACAGGGGGACGTACTAACTATGGCTACACCTTC. Its translation is CAIRRTGGRTNYGYTF.

In its sample, this clonotype was seen many times. In DNA form, the CDR3 reads TGTGCCACCAGTGATTCCAGGGAGTATGGCTACACCTTC. As protein: CATSDSREYGYTF. The chain joins TRBV24-1 to TRBJ1-2; tentative D call: TRBD1 (5 bases). Germline CDR1 reads KGHDR; CDR2 reads SFDVKD. The CDR3 is made up of 13 amino acids. Trimming pared 2 bases from V and 5 bases from J, leaving 8 bases between.

The V gene is TRBV10-3, the J gene TRBJ2-7; D is tentatively TRBD1 or TRBD2 (5 bases each). Per the germline V gene, CDR1 is ENHRY and CDR2 is SYGVKD. The CDR3 sequence is 14 residues long. V lost 10 bases and J 2 bases, leaving 18 bases between the germline ends. The CDR3 reads CATRENLGAYEQYF. CDR3 bases: TGTGCCACCCGGGAAAACCTAGGGGCCTACGAGCAGTACTTC.

The V call is TRBV30, the J call TRBJ1-2; no definite D call. This CDR3 contains 13 residues. Trimming cost V 3 bases and J 5 bases, with 13 bases left between them. Germline V gives CDR1 GTSNPN, CDR2 SVGIG (reference sequence). The CDR3 sequence: CAWRQEESYGYTF. DNA for the CDR3: TGTGCCTGGAGGCAGGAGGAATCGTATGGCTACACCTTC.

This clonotype was seen ten or more times. The chain employs TRBV24-1 and TRBJ2-5; 9 bases map to TRBD2. Germline CDR1 KGHDR, CDR2 SFDVKD. V was clipped by 3 bases and J by 5 bases; unmatched bases: 6. This CDR3 contains 15 residues. This CDR3 reads CATSDGGRAGETQYF. The CDR3 DNA sequence: TGTGCCACCAGTGATGGCGGGAGGGCCGGGGAGACCCAGTACTTC.

This clonotype was seen ten or more times. The V call is TRBV3-1, the J call TRBJ1-2, with D possibly matching TRBD1 (5 bases). The CDR3 covers 15 residues. Germline CDR1 and CDR2: LGHDT and YNNKEL (reference sequence). V was cut by 0 bases and J by 5 bases, with 13 bases left in between. The CDR3 DNA sequence: TGTGCCAGCAGCCAAGATCAGCAGGGCAATTATGGCTACACCTTC. The encoded protein is CASSQDQQGNYGYTF.